This TCR beta chain originates from a study of monozygotic twins with inflammatory bowel disease. The study, taken as a whole, reports: There were differing immunosuppressive treatments, which may have added variability to patient repertoires. None of the different T cell subtypes could be distinguished from one another. Researchers report that IBD patients shared fewer clonotypes with others than healthy twins, especially amid disease activity.

TCRdb reprocessed the 5' RACE reads, keeping one entry per CDR3 protein, no DNA. The table for this sample gives approximately 200,000 distinct CDR3 sequences. This CDR3 is 12 amino acids long. Germline CDR1 is MNHEY and CDR2 is SVGAGI. Blood samples measuring roughly 2.3 ml were taken per donor. As regards this clonotype: What it binds is unknown.

The sequenced material came from blood. The V call is TRBV6-5, the J call TRBJ2-4; TCRdb outputs TRBD1, but without DNA this stays unchecked. The receptor's source is a human donor with ulcerative colitis or Crohn's disease, or a healthy co-twin of an affected twin (not recorded which). CDR3 protein: CASSPGQNIQYF.